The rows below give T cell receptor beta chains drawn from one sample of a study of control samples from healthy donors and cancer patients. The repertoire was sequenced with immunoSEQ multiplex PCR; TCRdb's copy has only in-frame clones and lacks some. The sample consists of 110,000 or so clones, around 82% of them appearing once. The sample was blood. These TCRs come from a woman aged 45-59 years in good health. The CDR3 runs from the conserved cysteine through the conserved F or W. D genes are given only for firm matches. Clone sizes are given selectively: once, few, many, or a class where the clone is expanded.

CASSGIPTLYGYTF	TGTGCCAGTTCAGGGATTCCCACCCTCTATGGCTACACCTTC	14	TRBV19	TRBJ1-2	NA	few
CASSSTSRTQETQYF	TGTGCCAGCAGCTCGACTTCACGAACGCAAGAGACCCAGTACTTC	15	TRBV5-4	TRBJ2-5	NA	NA
CASSYSGRGGQPQHF	TGTGCCAGCAGTTACTCTGGCAGGGGAGGTCAGCCCCAGCATTTT	15	TRBV6-2/TRBV6-3	TRBJ1-5	NA	NA
CSVERTRAAEAFF	TGCAGCGTTGAACGGACGAGGGCAGCTGAAGCTTTCTTT	13	TRBV29-1	TRBJ1-1	NA	once
CASSVEAGRNEKLFF	TGTGCCAGCAGCGTAGAAGCCGGGAGAAATGAAAAACTGTTTTTT	15	TRBV9	TRBJ1-4	NA	NA
CASSLDRGVRAFF	TGTGCCAGCAGCCTGGACAGGGGAGTTCGGGCTTTCTTT	13	TRBV7-2	TRBJ1-1	TRBD1	NA
CASSGPITGWDEKLFF	TGTGCCAGCAGTGGACCAATAACAGGCTGGGATGAAAAACTGTTTTTT	16	TRBV2	TRBJ1-4	NA	NA
CASAPGTDSRSGANVLTF	TGTGCTAGTGCCCCCGGGACGGATAGTAGATCTGGGGCCAACGTCCTGACTTTC	18	TRBV12-5	TRBJ2-6	NA	NA
CASSEGGTEAFF	TGTGCCAGCAGCGAAGGGGGGACTGAAGCTTTCTTT	12	TRBV4-2	TRBJ1-1	NA	NA
CASSLLGAGGYTF	TGTGCCAGCAGTTTATTGGGGGCTGGTGGCTACACCTTC	13	TRBV28	TRBJ1-2	NA	NA
CASSFDLNTEAFF	TGTGCCAGCAGCTTCGATCTGAACACTGAAGCTTTCTTT	13	TRBV5-5	TRBJ1-1	NA	NA
CASSYSGQGGYEQYF	TGTGCCAGCAGTTACTCGGGACAGGGGGGGTACGAGCAGTACTTC	15	TRBV6-5	TRBJ2-7	TRBD1	few
CASSLGQGQTQYF	TGTGCCAGCAGCTTGGGCCAGGGTCAGACCCAGTACTTC	13	TRBV5-8	TRBJ2-5	NA	NA